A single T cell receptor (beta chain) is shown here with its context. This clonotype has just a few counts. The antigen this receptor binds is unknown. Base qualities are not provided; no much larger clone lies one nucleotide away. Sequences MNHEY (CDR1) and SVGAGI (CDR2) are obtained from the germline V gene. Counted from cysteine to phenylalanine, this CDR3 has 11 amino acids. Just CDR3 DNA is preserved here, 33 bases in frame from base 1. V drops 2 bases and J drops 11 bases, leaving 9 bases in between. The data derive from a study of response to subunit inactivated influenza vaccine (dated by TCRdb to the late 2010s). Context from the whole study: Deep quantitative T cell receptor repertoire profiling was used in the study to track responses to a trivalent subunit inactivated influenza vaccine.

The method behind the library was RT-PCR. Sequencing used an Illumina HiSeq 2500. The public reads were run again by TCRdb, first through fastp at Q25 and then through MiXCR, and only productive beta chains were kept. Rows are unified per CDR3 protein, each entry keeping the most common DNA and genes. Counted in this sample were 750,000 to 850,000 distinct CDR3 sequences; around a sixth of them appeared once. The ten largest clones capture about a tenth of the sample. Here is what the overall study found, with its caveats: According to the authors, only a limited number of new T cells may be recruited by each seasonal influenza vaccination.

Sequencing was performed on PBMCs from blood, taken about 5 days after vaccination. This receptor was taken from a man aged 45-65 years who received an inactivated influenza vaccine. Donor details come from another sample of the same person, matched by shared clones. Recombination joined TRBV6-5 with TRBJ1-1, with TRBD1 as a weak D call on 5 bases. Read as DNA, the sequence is TGTGCCAGCAGTTACGAGGGGAAGGCTTTCTTT. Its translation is CASSYEGKAFF.